The following is a TCR beta chain sequence with its context. Its antigen is undetermined. In this CDR3 the conserved last residue, phenylalanine or tryptophan, is missing, so a read error is likely. The sample belongs to a study of T-cell reconstitution after alpha-beta-depleted transplantation in children. Broader study findings: Reported findings indicate that, about two months after transplant, alpha-beta T cells came from several hundred expanded clones, which were derived from non-depleted graft cells. T-cell numbers and diversity one year post-transplant derived largely from freshly generated T cells. Surviving recipient T cells and thymic progenitors accounted for the high day-60 TCRbeta diversity observed in some patients.

Preparation of the TCRbeta library was carried out with unique molecular identifiers. Via MiXCR, TCRdb re-called the PCR reads, giving one row per CDR3 protein. The profile shows roughly 500,000 distinct CDR3 sequences, over 9.5% of them singletons. The clonotype comes from a child under 10 years old with inherited bone marrow failure, due to receive a stem cell transplant. The source was PBMCs, collected before TCRalphabeta/CD19-depleted stem cell transplant.

CDR3 sequence: CSATRDSSYEQYL. The DNA for the CDR3 is TGCAGTGCTACCAGGGACAGCTCCTACGAGCAGTACTTA. The V and J genes are TRBV20-1 and TRBJ2-7; 7 nucleotides line up with TRBD1. The V segment lost 4 bases and the J segment 0 bases; nucleotides outside the gene matches: 3. Looked up from germline, CDR1 is DFQATT and CDR2 is SNEGSKA (reference sequence). The CDR3 is 13 residues long.